This T cell receptor (beta chain) was profiled in a study of T cells after yellow fever vaccination. Study overall: Low-cell-number fractions underwent preparation using SMART-Seq v4 Ultra Low Input.

TCRdb itself ran the 5' RACE reads through MiXCR, one entry per CDR3 protein. The sample records more than 300,000 distinct CDR3 sequences, 6.8% being singletons. Trimming took off 5 bases at V and 1 base at J, with 15 bases between the two ends. The CDR3 totals 16 residues. The V gene's germline CDR1 is SEHNR and CDR2 FQNEAQ (reference sequence). The sample here was PBMCs, taken roughly seven weeks after the first yellow fever vaccination. The TCR was taken from a man between 18 and 29 years old who received the YFV17D yellow fever vaccine. The J gene is TRBJ2-1, the V gene TRBV7-9; D is unresolved. This chain's CDR3 is CASSPGILWSYNEQFF. CDR3 in DNA: TGTGCCAGCAGCCCTGGGATCCTATGGTCCTACAATGAGCAGTTCTTC. The complete variable domain, with remaining parts taken from reference TRBV7-9 and TRBJ2-1, reads DTGVSQNPRHKITKRGQNVTFRCDPISEHNRLYWYRQTLGQGPEFLTYFQNEAQLEKSRLLSDRFSAERPKGSFSTLEIQRTEQGDSAMYLCASSPGILWSYNEQFFGPGTRLTVL.